The rows below give T cell receptor beta chains drawn from one sample of a study of cytomegalovirus exposure and HLA in healthy donors. Measured with immunoSEQ multiplex PCR; TCRdb has only the in-frame clones, and not every one. The sample carries about 220,000 clones, roughly 84% recorded once. The material sequenced was PBMCs. Source of these receptors: a boy between 2 and 10 years old in good health and CMV-seronegative. The CDR3 runs from the conserved cysteine through the conserved F or W.

>15|TRBJ2-5|TRBV28
CASSPTVGTQETQYF
>15|TRBJ2-1|TRBV5-1
CASSLWDRGGWEQFF
>14|TRBJ2-1|TRBV19
CASSAQGSHNEQFF
>16|TRBJ2-7|TRBV6-6
CASSTIDRGTPYEQYF
>16|TRBJ2-3|TRBV13
CASSLYPVPSTDTQYF
>12|TRBJ2-1|TRBV5-1
CASSFLYNEQFF
>12|TRBJ1-5|TRBV21-1
CASSKGRQPQHF
>17|TRBJ1-2|TRBV7-9
CASSLISGQISNYGYTF
>18|TRBJ2-2|TRBV7-6
CASSLGAWRELITGELFF
>13|TRBJ2-5|TRBV6-5
CASSYTIGETQYF
>15|TRBJ2-3|TRBV14
CASSSGVIGTDTQYF
>16|TRBJ2-5|TRBV6-6
CASSPSGTSGQETQYF
>12|TRBJ1-1|TRBV2
CATNTRQAEAFF
>17|TRBJ2-7|TRBV5-4
CASSSGLAGGRSYEQYF
>23|TRBJ2-3|TRBV29-1
CSVEWSLRLTGTGIFRVSDTQYF
>16|TRBJ2-3|TRBV5-6
CASSPPTSGGTDTQYF
>14|TRBJ1-5|TRBV30
CAWSVAGRNQPQHF
>14|TRBJ2-4|TRBV7-8
CASHRGTGGNIQYF
>14|TRBJ2-7|TRBV15
CATSWGGEGGEQYF
>16|TRBJ2-5|TRBV5-8
CASSSQRAGGLETQYF
>14|TRBJ2-3|TRBV7-6
CASSFDRSTDTQYF
>15|.|TRBV7-9
CASRPPGLAGYEQYF
>14|TRBJ2-7|TRBV6-5
CASSYRQNSYEQYF
>16|TRBJ2-1|TRBV9
CASSVSREGLNNEQFF
>11|TRBJ2-2|TRBV19
CASSGGRELFF
>16|TRBJ1-1|TRBV30
CAWSYNRGRVNTEAFF
>16|TRBJ1-2|TRBV19
CASSIWGDRANYGYTF
>17|TRBJ2-1|TRBV5-1
CASSLRGLEHFNNEQFF
>13|TRBJ2-7|TRBV29-1
CSVEGQGPHEQYF
>13|TRBJ2-1|TRBV7-6
CASSRVSYNEQFF
>13|TRBJ2-3|TRBV6-5
CASSPGSTDTQYF
>15|TRBJ1-1|TRBV6-5
CASYDRGRGNTEAFF
>15|TRBJ1-5|TRBV6-4
CASSEGGGLYWPQHF
>15|TRBJ2-5|TRBV7-9
CASSPSGRAWFEQYF
>15|TRBJ2-7|TRBV30
CAWSDRLFSESKQYF
>15|TRBJ2-3|TRBV30
CAWSPHRGGTDTQYF
>15|.|TRBV27
CASSLGPGQTYEQYF
>14|TRBJ2-1|TRBV10-2
CASSEPAQGSEQFF
>15|TRBJ2-1|TRBV7-9
CASSLASSSGYEQFF
>12|TRBJ2-7|TRBV27
CASFNPPPRIDF
>16|TRBJ2-7|TRBV27
CATSGLAGGPAYEQYF
>15|TRBJ1-2|TRBV27
CASKIGTGWNYGYTF
>12|TRBJ2-5|TRBV12-5
CASGDVAETQYF
>14|TRBJ1-2|TRBV27
CASSLTDRTGGYTF
>15|TRBJ1-2|TRBV30
CAWSVRRGGGYGYTF
>14|TRBJ1-4|TRBV27
CASSDPGWGEKLFF
>12|TRBJ2-7|TRBV6-5
CASSDGGYEQYF
>14|TRBJ2-1|TRBV6-1
CASSVAGGYNEQFF
>16|TRBJ2-3|TRBV10-3
CAISLSDRSSTDTQYF
>15|TRBJ2-1|TRBV19
CASSSGLAGVHEQFF
>15|TRBJ2-7|TRBV5-6
CASSYLWDSSYEQYF
>16|TRBJ1-2|TRBV4-2
CASSQDMAEDNYGYTF